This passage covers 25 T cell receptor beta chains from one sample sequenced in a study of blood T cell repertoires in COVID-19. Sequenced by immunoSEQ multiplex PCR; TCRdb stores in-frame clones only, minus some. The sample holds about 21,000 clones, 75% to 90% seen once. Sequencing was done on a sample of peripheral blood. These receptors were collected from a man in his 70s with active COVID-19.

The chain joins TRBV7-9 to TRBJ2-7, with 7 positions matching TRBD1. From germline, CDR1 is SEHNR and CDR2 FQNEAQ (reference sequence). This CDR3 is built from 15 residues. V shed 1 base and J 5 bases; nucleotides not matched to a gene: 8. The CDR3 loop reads CASSLGANRGNEQYF. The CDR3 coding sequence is TGTGCCAGCAGCTTAGGAGCAAACAGGGGTAACGAGCAGTACTTC.

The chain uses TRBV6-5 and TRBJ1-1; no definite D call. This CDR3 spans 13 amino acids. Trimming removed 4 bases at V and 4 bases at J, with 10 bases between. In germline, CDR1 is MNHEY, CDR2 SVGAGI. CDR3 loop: CASSSGRVTEAFF. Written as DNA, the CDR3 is TGTGCCAGCAGTTCGGGAAGGGTCACTGAAGCTTTCTTT.

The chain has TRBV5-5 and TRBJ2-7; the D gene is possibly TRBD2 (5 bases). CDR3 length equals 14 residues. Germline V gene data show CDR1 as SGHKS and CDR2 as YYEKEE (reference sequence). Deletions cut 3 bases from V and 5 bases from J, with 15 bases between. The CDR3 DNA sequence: TGTGCCAGCAGCTCTCCTTCAGGAGGCAACGAGCAGTACTTC. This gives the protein CASSSPSGGNEQYF.

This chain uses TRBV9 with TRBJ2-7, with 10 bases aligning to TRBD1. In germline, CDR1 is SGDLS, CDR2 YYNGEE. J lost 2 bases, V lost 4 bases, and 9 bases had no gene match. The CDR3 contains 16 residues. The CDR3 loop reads CASSPGQGKITYEQYF. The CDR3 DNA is TGTGCCAGCAGCCCGGGACAGGGGAAGATTACCTACGAGCAGTACTTC.

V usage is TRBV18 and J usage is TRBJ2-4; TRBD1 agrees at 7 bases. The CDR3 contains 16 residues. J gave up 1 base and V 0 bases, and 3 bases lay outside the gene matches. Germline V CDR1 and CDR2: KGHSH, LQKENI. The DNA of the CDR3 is TGTGCCAGCTCACCACCGCGACAGGGTGCCAAAAACATTCAGTACTTC. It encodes CASSPPRQGAKNIQYF.

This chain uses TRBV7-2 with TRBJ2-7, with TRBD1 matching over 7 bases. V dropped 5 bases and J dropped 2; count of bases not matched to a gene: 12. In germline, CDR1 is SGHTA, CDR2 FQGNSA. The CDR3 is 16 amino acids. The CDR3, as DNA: TGTGCCAGCAGCCTCCTAGGGGGCGGCGCGCCCTACGAGCAGTACTTC. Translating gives CASSLLGGGAPYEQYF.

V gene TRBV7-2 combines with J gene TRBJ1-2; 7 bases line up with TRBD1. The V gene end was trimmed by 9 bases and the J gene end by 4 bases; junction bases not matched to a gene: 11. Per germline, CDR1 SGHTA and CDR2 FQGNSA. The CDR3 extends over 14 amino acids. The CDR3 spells CASTRWDSSYGYTF. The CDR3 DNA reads TGTGCCAGTACCCGCTGGGACAGCTCCTATGGCTACACCTTC.

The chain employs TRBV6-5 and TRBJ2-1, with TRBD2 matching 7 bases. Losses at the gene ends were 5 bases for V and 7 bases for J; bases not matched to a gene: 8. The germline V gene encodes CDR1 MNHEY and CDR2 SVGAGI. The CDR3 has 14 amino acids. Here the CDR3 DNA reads TGTGCCAGCAGTCCGGGAGGTACGAATAATGAGCAGTTCTTC. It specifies CASSPGGTNNEQFF.

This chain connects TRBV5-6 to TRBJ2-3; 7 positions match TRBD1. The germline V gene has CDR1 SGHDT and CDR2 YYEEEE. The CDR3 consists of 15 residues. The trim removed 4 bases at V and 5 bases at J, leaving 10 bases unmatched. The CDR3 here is CASSPRQGPGDTQYF. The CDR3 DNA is TGTGCCAGCAGCCCCCGACAGGGACCGGGAGATACGCAGTATTTT.

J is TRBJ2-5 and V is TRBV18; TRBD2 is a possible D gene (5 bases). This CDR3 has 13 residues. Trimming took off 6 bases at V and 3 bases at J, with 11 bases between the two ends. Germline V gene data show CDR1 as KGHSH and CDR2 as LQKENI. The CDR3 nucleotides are TGTGCCAGCTCGCCGGCGGGTAAAGAGACCCAGTACTTC. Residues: CASSPAGKETQYF.

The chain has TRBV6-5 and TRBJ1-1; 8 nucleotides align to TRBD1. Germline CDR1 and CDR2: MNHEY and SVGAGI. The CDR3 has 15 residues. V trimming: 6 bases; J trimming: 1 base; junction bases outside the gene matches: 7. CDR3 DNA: TGTGCCAGCAGAGGACAGGGCGCGGGGAACACTGAAGCTTTCTTT. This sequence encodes CASRGQGAGNTEAFF.

The CDR3: CASRNHQDRDYEQYF. For the CDR3, the DNA is TGTGCCAGCAGAAATCACCAGGACAGGGACTACGAGCAGTACTTC. The chain links TRBV28 to TRBJ2-7; 8 nucleotides align to TRBD1. The junction had 10 bases not matched to a gene; V was cut back by 6 bases and J by 3 bases. This CDR3 contains 15 residues. Germline CDR1 and CDR2: MDHEN and SYDVKM.

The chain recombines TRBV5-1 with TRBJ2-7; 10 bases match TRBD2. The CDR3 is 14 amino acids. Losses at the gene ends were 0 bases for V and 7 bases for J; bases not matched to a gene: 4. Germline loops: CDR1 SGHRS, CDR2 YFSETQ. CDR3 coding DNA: TGCGCCAGCAGCTTGGGTCTAGCGGGAGAAGAGCAGTACTTC. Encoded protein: CASSLGLAGEEQYF.

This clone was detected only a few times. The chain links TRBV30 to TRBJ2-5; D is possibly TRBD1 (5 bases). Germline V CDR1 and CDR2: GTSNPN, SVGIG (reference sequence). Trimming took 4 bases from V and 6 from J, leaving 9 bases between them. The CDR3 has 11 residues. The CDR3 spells CAWKGAKTQYF. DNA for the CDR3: TGTGCCTGGAAAGGGGCAAAGACCCAGTACTTC.

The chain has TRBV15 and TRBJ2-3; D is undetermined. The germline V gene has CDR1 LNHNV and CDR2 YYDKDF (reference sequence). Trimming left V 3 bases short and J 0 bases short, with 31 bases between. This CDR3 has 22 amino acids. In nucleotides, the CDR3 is TGTGCCACCAGCAGGGAGACTGTTATTAGCTTTATGTCGATACATAGCACAGATACGCAGTATTTT. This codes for CATSRETVISFMSIHSTDTQYF.

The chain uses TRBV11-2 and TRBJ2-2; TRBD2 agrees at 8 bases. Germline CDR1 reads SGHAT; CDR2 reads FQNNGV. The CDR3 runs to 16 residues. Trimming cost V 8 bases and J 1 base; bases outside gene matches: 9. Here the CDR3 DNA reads TGTGCCAGCCCCGGCGCGGGGGGCGAGAACACCGGGGAGCTGTTTTTT. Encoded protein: CASPGAGGENTGELFF.

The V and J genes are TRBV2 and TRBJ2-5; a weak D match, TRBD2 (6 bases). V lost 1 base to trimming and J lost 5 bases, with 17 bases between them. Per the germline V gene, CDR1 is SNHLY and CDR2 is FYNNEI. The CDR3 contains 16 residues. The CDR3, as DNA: TGTGCCAGCAGTGAAGGCCCGGGAGTGGATCCGGAGACCCAGTACTTC. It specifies CASSEGPGVDPETQYF.

The CDR3 DNA follows: TGTGCCAGCAGCCTAACTCGGGGGGGCGAGCAGTACTTC. It specifies CASSLTRGGEQYF. The genes are TRBV11-2 and TRBJ2-7; 8 bases agree with TRBD2. V shed 5 bases and J 6 bases; nucleotides not matched to a gene: 6. Germline lookup yields CDR1 SGHAT and CDR2 FQNNGV. This CDR3 is 13 amino acids long.

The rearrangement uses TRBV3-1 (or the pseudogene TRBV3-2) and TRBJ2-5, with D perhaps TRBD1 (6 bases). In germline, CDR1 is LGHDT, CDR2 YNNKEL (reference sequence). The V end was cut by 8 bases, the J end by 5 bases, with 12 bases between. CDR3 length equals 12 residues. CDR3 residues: CASGGEPETQYF. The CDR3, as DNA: TGTGCCAGCGGGGGCGAACCCGAGACCCAGTACTTC.

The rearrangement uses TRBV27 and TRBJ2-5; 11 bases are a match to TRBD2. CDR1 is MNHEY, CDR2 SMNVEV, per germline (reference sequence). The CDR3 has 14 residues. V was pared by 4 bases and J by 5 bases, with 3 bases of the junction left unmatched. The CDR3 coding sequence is TGTGCCAGCAGTTCCCGGACTAGCGGGGAGACCCAGTACTTC. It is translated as CASSSRTSGETQYF.

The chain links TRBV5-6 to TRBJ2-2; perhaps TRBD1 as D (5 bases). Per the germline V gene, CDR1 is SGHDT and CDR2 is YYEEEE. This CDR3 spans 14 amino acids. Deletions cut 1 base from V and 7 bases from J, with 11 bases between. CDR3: CASSLFGAGGELFF. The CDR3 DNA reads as TGTGCCAGCAGCTTGTTTGGGGCTGGCGGGGAGCTGTTTTTT.

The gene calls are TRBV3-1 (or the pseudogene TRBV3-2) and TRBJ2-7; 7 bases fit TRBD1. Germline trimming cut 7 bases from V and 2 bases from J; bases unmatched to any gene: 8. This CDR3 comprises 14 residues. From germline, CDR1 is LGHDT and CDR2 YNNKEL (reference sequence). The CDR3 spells CASTPRDRAYEQYF. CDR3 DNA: TGTGCCAGCACCCCACGCGACAGGGCCTACGAGCAGTACTTC.

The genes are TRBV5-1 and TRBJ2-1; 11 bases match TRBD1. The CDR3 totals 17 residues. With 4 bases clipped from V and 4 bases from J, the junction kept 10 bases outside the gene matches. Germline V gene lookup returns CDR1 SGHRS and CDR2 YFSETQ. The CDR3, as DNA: TGCGCCAGCAGCACGATGGCCGGGACAGGGGGTTACAATGAGCAGTTCTTC. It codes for CASSTMAGTGGYNEQFF.

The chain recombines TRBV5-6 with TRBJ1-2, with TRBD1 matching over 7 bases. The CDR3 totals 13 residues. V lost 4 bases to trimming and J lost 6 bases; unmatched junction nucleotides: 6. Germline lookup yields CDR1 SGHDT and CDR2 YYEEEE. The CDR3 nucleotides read TGTGCCAGCAGCCCAGCAGGGGGAAATGGCTACACCTTC. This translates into CASSPAGGNGYTF.

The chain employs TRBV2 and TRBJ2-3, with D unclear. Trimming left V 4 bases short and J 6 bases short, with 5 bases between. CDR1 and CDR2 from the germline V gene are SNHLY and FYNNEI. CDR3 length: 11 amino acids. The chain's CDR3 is CASSASDTQYF. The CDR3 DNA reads TGTGCCAGCAGTGCCTCCGATACGCAGTATTTT.